This T cell receptor beta chain was observed in a study of monozygotic twins with inflammatory bowel disease (dated by TCRdb to the late 2010s). Notes on the research overall: A total of some 30 monozygotic twin pairs were included in the full study, comprising nine German pairs (four IBD-concordant, five IBD-discordant) and 19 IBD-discordant Danish pairs. Disease-associated traits were sought mainly through comparisons between IBD patients and their genetically identical healthy co-twins within discordant pairs. Each individual had, on average, about 151 000 unique TCRalpha sequences and 181 000 unique TCRbeta sequences available for analysis. Overall study outcomes, separate from this receptor: Fewer clonotypes were shared with other individuals by IBD patients than by healthy twins, most markedly in patients showing signs of disease activity. Differing immunosuppressive treatments among patients may have added background noise and inter-individual variability to the repertoires. The analysis was unable to tell different T cell subtypes apart. Repertoire similarity did not differ between concordant and discordant twins, possibly due to limited statistical power. Measured by the inverse Simpson index, TCRbeta repertoire diversity was lower in IBD patients than in their healthy co-twins. No single strong signal or clonotype linked to IBD turned up in the results, so the idea that one exists was not supported.

Turning to this clonotype: The clone's antigen remains unknown.

The library was made by 5' RACE. Each TCR library was prepared from about 3.5 ug of total RNA. For each sample, cDNA was synthesized in eight separate reactions using SMARTScribe reverse transcriptase. Unique molecular identifiers containing a 6-nucleotide sample barcode were introduced through template switching during cDNA synthesis. TCRalpha and TCRbeta cDNA was amplified in two nested PCRs of about 17 and 10 cycles, and bead purification was carried out after each PCR. Before amplification, the cDNA was treated with uracil DNA-glycosylase and purified using the QIAquick PCR purification kit. The second PCR added Illumina TruSeq-compatible adapters along with sample-specific barcodes. TapeStation and Qubit were used to check library quality and concentration, and 5 ng of each library went into the pool. Sequencing of the pooled libraries was done on an Illumina HiSeq2500 single-index Rapid Run using custom sequencing primers and 2 x 100 bp reads. Per the authors' processing: UMI-based consensus assembly with MiGEC version 1.2.6 was used to correct PCR and sequencing errors. V(D)J alignment, clonotype assembly and CDR3 extraction were performed with MiXCR version 2.1.1. To normalise gene usage, clonotype sharing and MAIT/NKT TCR abundance, the analysis used the top 1000, 10 000 and 20 000 clonotypes per sample. Diversity was computed as the inverse Simpson index with the vegan R package after downsampling to 27 000 UMIs. Statistical testing used paired Mann-Whitney U tests on the discordant twin pairs and applied Benjamini-Hochberg correction for multiple testing. TCRdb reprocessed the reads and provides one entry for every CDR3 protein sequence; no DNA is given. TCRdb's processing, not the study's, gives the V and J calls here. The sample table includes about 110,000 distinct CDR3 sequences. 9.5% to 15% of the sample belongs to the ten largest clones.

In the germline V gene, CDR1 corresponds to SGHTA and CDR2 to FQGTGA. The CDR3 starts with the cysteine, ends with the phenylalanine, and has 14 residues. A DNA sequence was not provided. An approximately 2.5 ml peripheral blood sample was drawn into PAXgene tubes per donor and stored at -80°C. Total RNA was isolated from whole blood with the PAXgene blood miRNA kit on an automated QIAcube, without T cell sorting. Peripheral blood from monozygotic twin pairs who were concordant or discordant for inflammatory bowel disease underwent deep TCRalpha and TCRbeta repertoire profiling using unique molecular barcoding. For every twin pair, smoking habits were documented, and each individual was categorised as a current, former or never smoker.

The clonotype was recovered from a human donor with ulcerative colitis or Crohn's disease, or a healthy co-twin of an affected twin (not recorded which). Here the chain combines TRBV7-3 and TRBJ2-7; there is no DNA to check the TCRdb D call of TRBD2. Sequencing was done on a sample of blood. The CDR3 loop reads CASSPGTSGGQQYF. With the portions outside the CDR3 filled from the reference TRBV7-3 and TRBJ2-7 genes, the complete variable region becomes GAGVSQTPSNKVTEKGKYVELRCDPISGHTALYWYRQSLGQGPEFLIYFQGTGAADDSGLPNDRFFAVRPEGSVSTLKIQRTERGDSAVYLCASSPGTSGGQQYFGPGTRLTVT.